Shown below are 18 T cell receptor beta chains from a single sample sequenced in a study of cytomegalovirus exposure and HLA in healthy donors. Researchers ran the PCR with 60 Vbeta and 13 Jbeta primers. Method: immunoSEQ multiplex PCR; TCRdb's copy keeps in-frame clones and lacks some. The sample has about 250,000 clones; 80% are singletons. Sequencing was carried out using PBMCs. These receptors all stem from a girl under 10 years old in good health and CMV-seronegative.

The V and J genes are TRBV30 and TRBJ2-1; D not certain. Germline V gene lookup returns CDR1 GTSNPN and CDR2 SVGIG (reference sequence). CDR3 length: 11 amino acids. Trimming stripped 7 bases from V and 4 bases from J, with 8 bases between. The CDR3 bases are TGTGCCTTTGAAGCGTACAATGAGCAGTTCTTC. It translates to CAFEAYNEQFF.

The rearrangement joins TRBV5-5 to TRBJ2-1; 10 bases fit TRBD2. CDR1 is SGHKS, CDR2 YYEKEE, per germline (reference sequence). With V trimmed by 4 bases and J by 2 bases, 12 bases remained unmatched. The CDR3 covers 18 residues. The CDR3, as DNA: TGTGCCAGCAGCCCAATCGTGGCTAGCGGGAGACCCTACAATGAGCAGTTCTTC. Its translation is CASSPIVASGRPYNEQFF.

This rearrangement joins TRBV28 to TRBJ2-5; D ambiguous. The end of the DNA aligns better with TRBJ2-7, so the J call may be wrong. The CDR3 consists of 15 residues. CDR1 is MDHEN and CDR2 is SYDVKM in the germline V gene. The CDR3 DNA sequence: TGTGCCAGCAGTTTATTGTCCTACTCCTCCTACGAGCAGTACTTC. Translated: CASSLLSYSSYEQYF.

This chain joins TRBV2 and TRBJ1-1; 8 nucleotides align to TRBD1. V lost 1 base and J lost 11; bases outside the gene matches: 6. CDR3 length: 13 residues. CDR1 and CDR2 from the germline V gene are SNHLY and FYNNEI. CDR3 residues: CASSEEQQGVAFF. The CDR3 DNA sequence: TGTGCCAGCAGTGAAGAACAACAGGGGGTCGCTTTCTTT.

The sample holds one count of this clone. This chain links TRBV19 with TRBJ1-2; 7 bases line up with TRBD1. This CDR3 is 19 amino acids long. CDR1 LNHDA and CDR2 SQIVND come from the germline V gene (reference sequence). Trimming removed 1 base from V and 5 bases from J; junction bases left unmatched: 19. CDR3 nucleotides: TGTGCCAGTAGTATAGTCCCCGCTGCCGCTACAGGGGATAAGTATGGCTACACCTTC. This encodes CASSIVPAAATGDKYGYTF.

The rearrangement joins TRBV13 to TRBJ2-3; 11 nucleotides match TRBD2. The V segment lost 5 bases and the J segment 1 base; nucleotides outside the gene matches: 8. CDR3 size: 17 residues. Germline V lookup: CDR1 PRHDT, CDR2 FYEKMQ (reference sequence). The chain's CDR3 is CASSPLGTSGRTDTQYF. CDR3 nucleotides: TGTGCCAGCAGCCCCTTAGGGACTAGCGGCCGCACAGATACGCAGTATTTT.

The rearrangement uses TRBV5-3 and TRBJ1-3, with D perhaps matching TRBD1 (5 bases). TRBV5-3 is an open reading frame whose function is uncertain. CDR3 length: 19 residues. The germline V and J ends were trimmed by 2 bases and 0 bases, with 21 bases remaining between them. CDR3 nucleotides: TGTGCCAGAAGCTTCCCCTCTGACAGTCAACCCCTCTCTGGAAACACCATATATTTT. Translated: CARSFPSDSQPLSGNTIYF.

The V call is TRBV2, the J call TRBJ2-3; 13 nucleotides line up with TRBD2. The CDR3 sequence is 15 residues long. The germline V gene has CDR1 SNHLY and CDR2 FYNNEI. Unmatched junction bases numbered 5, after V lost 8 bases and J lost 3 bases. CDR3 sequence: CASVTSGGATDTQYF. The CDR3 region has the DNA TGTGCCAGCGTCACTAGCGGGGGGGCGACAGATACGCAGTATTTT.

The gene calls are TRBV27 and TRBJ2-7; 8 bases fit TRBD2. The CDR3 has 16 residues. V lost 6 bases to trimming and J lost 3 bases; unmatched junction nucleotides: 13. The germline V gene has CDR1 MNHEY and CDR2 SMNVEV (reference sequence). CDR3 DNA sequence: TGTGCCAGCAGCCCGGGAGGGCCCTCGCGATTCTACGAGCAGTACTTC. It specifies CASSPGGPSRFYEQYF.

The chain couples TRBV6-1 to TRBJ2-5; tentatively, D is TRBD1 (6 bases). Trimming removed 8 bases from V and 7 bases from J, with 23 bases in between. Looked up from germline, CDR1 is MNHNS and CDR2 is SASEGT. The CDR3 runs 15 residues. CDR3 region: CASQSASTGPGTQYF. In nucleotides, the CDR3 is TGTGCCAGCCAGAGCGCTTCGACAGGTCCAGGGACCCAGTACTTC.

V usage is TRBV28 and J usage is TRBJ1-2, with 9 bases matching TRBD1. The CDR3 contains 14 residues. Germline trimming cut 4 bases from V and 8 bases from J; bases unmatched to any gene: 8. Germline CDR1 and CDR2: MDHEN and SYDVKM. CDR3 sequence: CASSSRDREGGYTF. Here the CDR3 DNA reads TGTGCCAGCAGTTCTCGGGACAGGGAAGGAGGCTACACCTTC.

Turning to this clone: This specimen includes other DNA sequences encoding the same CDR3. V and J are TRBV29-1 and TRBJ1-1; possibly TRBD1 for D (6 bases). Germline values: CDR1 SQVTM, CDR2 ANQGSEA. The length of the CDR3 is 13 residues. V lost 3 bases and J 0 bases, leaving 8 bases between the germline ends. CDR3 region: CSVDQGLNTEAFF. DNA of the CDR3: TGCAGCGTTGATCAGGGGTTGAACACTGAAGCTTTCTTT.

This rearrangement joins TRBV2 to TRBJ1-6; no clear D. The germline V and J ends were trimmed by 6 bases and 17 bases, with 17 bases remaining between them. The CDR3 is 12 residues long. The germline V gene has CDR1 SNHLY and CDR2 FYNNEI. The CDR3 here is CASSGNVGFFHF. DNA for the CDR3: TGTGCCAGCAGCGGGAATGTGGGGTTTTTCCACTTT.

The chain carries TRBV30 and TRBJ2-1, with TRBD1 identical over 9 bases. Germline CDR1 GTSNPN, CDR2 SVGIG (reference sequence). CDR3 length equals 16 residues. Trimming removed 0 bases from V and 3 bases from J; junction bases left unmatched: 6. CDR3 protein: CAWSVRGQGVYNEQFF. CDR3 in DNA: TGTGCCTGGAGTGTACGGGGACAGGGCGTCTACAATGAGCAGTTCTTC.

The J gene is TRBJ2-7, the V gene TRBV6-6; 8 bases match TRBD1. Germline values: CDR1 MNHNY, CDR2 SVGAGI (reference sequence). With V trimmed by 6 bases and J by 3 bases, 10 bases remained unmatched. This CDR3 contains 15 residues. This CDR3 is CASRTGTGQNYEQYF. CDR3 DNA: TGTGCCAGCAGGACGGGGACAGGCCAAAACTACGAGCAGTACTTC.

The J gene is TRBJ1-3, the V gene TRBV6-5; 9 nucleotides agree with TRBD1. Germline V gene lookup returns CDR1 MNHEY and CDR2 SVGAGI. The CDR3 has 16 residues. The V gene end was trimmed by 4 bases and the J gene end by 3 bases; junction bases not matched to a gene: 7. The CDR3 reads CASSSVQGARGNTIYF. DNA for the CDR3: TGTGCCAGCAGTTCTGTACAGGGGGCGCGTGGAAACACCATATATTTT.

This chain connects TRBV13 to TRBJ2-1; 7 bases agree with TRBD1. J gave up 5 bases and V 0 bases, and 7 bases lay outside the gene matches. The CDR3 length is 16 residues. Per germline, CDR1 PRHDT and CDR2 FYEKMQ (reference sequence). The chain's CDR3 is CASSLGAGTVHNEQFF. The DNA for the CDR3 is TGTGCCAGCAGCTTAGGCGCCGGGACAGTTCACAATGAGCAGTTCTTC.

V and J are TRBV5-1 and TRBJ1-1; D uncertain. V was trimmed by 6 bases and J by 2 bases, leaving 14 bases between them. The CDR3 covers 14 residues. Germline CDR1 reads SGHRS; CDR2 reads YFSETQ. The DNA of the CDR3 is TGCGCCAGCAAAGAACTGGGCTCAAACACTGAAGCTTTCTTT. Amino acid sequence: CASKELGSNTEAFF.